This T cell receptor (beta chain) appears in the sequencing data of a study of T cell repertoires in cytomegalovirus infection. Whole-study context: Well-studied HLA-B-restricted epitopes and recently identified HLA-C-restricted epitopes of CMV were both used in the study. It was the public TCR beta signatures that indicated both CMV infection and matching HLA type. Overall study results and limits: Ex vivo, HLA-C-restricted CMV-specific TCR beta clonotypes prevailed over the rest of the response.

J was trimmed by 8 bases and V by 0 bases; bases with no gene match: 5. In germline, CDR1 is SGHTA, CDR2 FQGNSA. CDR3 length: 16 residues. Each CDR3 protein gets one entry after TCRdb re-called the reads with MiXCR. The sample lists around 540,000 distinct CDR3 sequences, roughly a third seen once, with 15% to 20% in the top ten. In its sample, this clonotype was seen a few times. Its antigen remains unknown. This sequence was found in a human donor in good health (CMV status not recorded). Some clones in this sample may be carry-over from other donors' samples. The starting material was cultured PBMCs, obtained from culture after CMV antigen stimulation. The chain joins TRBV7-2 to TRBJ2-1, with 12 bases that match TRBD2. The CDR3 protein is CASSLALAGGRDEQFF. For the CDR3, the DNA is TGTGCCAGCAGCTTAGCCCTAGCGGGAGGGCGGGATGAGCAGTTCTTC.